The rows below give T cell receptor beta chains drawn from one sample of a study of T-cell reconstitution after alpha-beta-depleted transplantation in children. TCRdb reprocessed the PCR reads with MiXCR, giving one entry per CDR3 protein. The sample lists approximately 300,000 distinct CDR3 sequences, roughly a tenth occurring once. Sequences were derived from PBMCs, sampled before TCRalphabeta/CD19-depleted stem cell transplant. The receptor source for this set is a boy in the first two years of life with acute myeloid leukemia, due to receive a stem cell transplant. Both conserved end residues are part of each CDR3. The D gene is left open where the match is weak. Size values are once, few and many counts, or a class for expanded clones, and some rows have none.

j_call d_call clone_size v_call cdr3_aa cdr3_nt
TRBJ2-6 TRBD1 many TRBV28 CASSSSVMGQGLSGANVLTF TGTGCCAGCAGTTCCTCGGTGATGGGACAGGGTCTCTCTGGGGCCAACGTCCTGACTTTC
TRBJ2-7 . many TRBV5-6 CASSLRITSSYEQYF TGTGCCAGCAGCTTGAGGATAACTAGCTCCTACGAGCAGTACTTC
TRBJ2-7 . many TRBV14 CASSRDSLYEQYF TGTGCCAGCAGCCGGGACTCCCTCTACGAGCAGTACTTC
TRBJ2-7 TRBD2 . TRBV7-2 CASSLALAGVNEQYF TGTGCCAGCAGCTTGGCTCTAGCGGGAGTCAACGAGCAGTACTTC
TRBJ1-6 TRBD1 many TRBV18 CASSPDPGQGNSPLHF TGTGCCAGCTCACCGGATCCGGGACAGGGTAATTCACCCCTCCACTTT
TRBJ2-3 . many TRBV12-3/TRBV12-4 CASSFGQGFGDTQYF TGTGCCAGCAGTTTTGGGCAGGGTTTCGGGGATACGCAGTATTTT
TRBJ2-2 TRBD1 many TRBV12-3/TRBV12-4 CASSVPGQRNTGELFF TGTGCCAGCAGTGTGCCGGGACAGAGAAACACCGGGGAGCTGTTTTTT
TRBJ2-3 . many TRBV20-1 CSAVGSGSDTQYF TGCAGTGCCGTGGGCTCAGGTTCAGATACGCAGTATTTT
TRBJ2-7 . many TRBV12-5 CASGLDRDTYSYEQYF TGTGCTAGTGGTTTGGACCGGGACACTTACTCCTACGAGCAGTACTTC
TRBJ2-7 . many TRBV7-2 CASSLAATRHEQYF TGTGCCAGCAGCTTAGCGGCGACCAGACACGAGCAGTACTTC
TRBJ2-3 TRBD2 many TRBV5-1 CASSILAGDHTQYF TGCGCCAGCAGCATACTAGCGGGGGATCATACGCAGTATTTT
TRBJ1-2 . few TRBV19 CASSPDRAIGGYTF TGTGCCAGTAGTCCGGACAGAGCTATAGGTGGCTACACCTTC
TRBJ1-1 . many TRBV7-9 CASSLAMGVGNTEAFF TGTGCCAGCAGCTTAGCAATGGGTGTGGGAAACACTGAAGCTTTCTTT
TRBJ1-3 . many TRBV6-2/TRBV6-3 CASRGMGNTIYF TGTGCCAGTAGGGGCATGGGAAACACCATATATTTT
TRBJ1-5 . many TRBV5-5 CASSLVSGSGPQHF TGTGCCAGCAGCTTGGTGTCAGGGTCGGGGCCCCAGCATTTT
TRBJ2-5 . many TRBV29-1 CSVDVLARETQYF TGCAGCGTTGACGTACTAGCCCGGGAGACCCAGTACTTC
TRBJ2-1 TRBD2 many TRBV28 CASISAGGSYNEQFF TGTGCCAGCATATCAGCGGGGGGTTCCTACAATGAGCAGTTCTTC
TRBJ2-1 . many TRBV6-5 CASGGRIDEQFF TGTGCCAGCGGGGGGCGAATAGATGAGCAGTTCTTC
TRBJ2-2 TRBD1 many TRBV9 CASSLRRDRNTGELFF TGTGCCAGCAGCTTGCGTAGGGACAGAAACACCGGGGAGCTGTTTTTT
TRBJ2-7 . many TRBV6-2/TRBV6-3 CASSHPPYYEQYF TGTGCCAGCAGTCACCCTCCCTACTACGAGCAGTACTTC
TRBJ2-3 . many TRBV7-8 CASSFLAGADTQYF TGTGCCAGCAGCTTTTTAGCAGGGGCAGATACGCAGTATTTT
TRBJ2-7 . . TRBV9 CASSVAATDYEQYF TGTGCCAGCAGCGTAGCCGCGACTGACTACGAGCAGTACTTC
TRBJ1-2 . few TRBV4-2 CASSQNGGNYGYTF TGTGCCAGCAGCCAAAATGGGGGGAACTATGGCTACACCTTC
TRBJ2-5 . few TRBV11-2 CASSLGGHEEETQYF TGTGCCAGCAGCTTAGGGGGACATGAAGAAGAGACCCAGTACTTC
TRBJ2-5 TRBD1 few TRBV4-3 CASSQDDRAQETQYF TGCGCCAGCAGCCAAGACGACAGGGCTCAAGAGACCCAGTACTTC
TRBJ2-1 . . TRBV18 CASSPPFRTGTYNEQFF TGTGCCAGCTCACCACCCTTTAGGACGGGAACCTACAATGAGCAGTTCTTC
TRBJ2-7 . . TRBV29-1 CSVEGARGEQYF TGCAGCGTTGAGGGCGCGAGGGGAGAGCAGTACTTC
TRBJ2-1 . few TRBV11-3 CASSLDQVSQFF TGTGCCAGCAGCTTAGACCAGGTGTCTCAGTTCTTC
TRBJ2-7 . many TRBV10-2 CASSDRTNYEQYF TGCGCCAGCAGTGATAGGACAAACTACGAGCAGTACTTC
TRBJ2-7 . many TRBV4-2 CASSQVVTYEQYF TGTGCCAGCAGCCAAGTGGTAACCTACGAGCAGTACTTC
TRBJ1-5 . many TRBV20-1 CSARTYSNQPQHF TGCAGTGCTAGAACATATAGCAATCAGCCCCAGCATTTT
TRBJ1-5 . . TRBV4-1 CASSQEGGGAESNQPQHF TGCGCCAGCAGCCAAGAGGGAGGAGGGGCAGAAAGCAATCAGCCCCAGCATTTT
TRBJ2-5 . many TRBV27 CASSLIWQETQYF TGTGCCAGCAGTTTAATATGGCAAGAGACCCAGTACTTC
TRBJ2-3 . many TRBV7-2 CASSRGQTGDTQYF TGTGCCAGCAGCCGTGGACAAACCGGGGATACGCAGTATTTT
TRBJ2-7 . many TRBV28 CASSRTPPAFYEQYF TGTGCCAGCAGCCGGACACCCCCCGCCTTTTACGAGCAGTACTTC
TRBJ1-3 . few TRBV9 CASSVDHNRAGNTIYF TGTGCCAGCAGCGTGGACCATAACAGGGCTGGAAACACCATATATTTT
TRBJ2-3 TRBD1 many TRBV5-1 CASTIDRVADTQYF TGCGCCAGCACCATCGACAGGGTTGCAGATACGCAGTATTTT
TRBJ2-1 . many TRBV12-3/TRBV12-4 CASSLSLAYNEQFF TGTGCCAGCAGTTTAAGTTTGGCTTACAATGAGCAGTTCTTC
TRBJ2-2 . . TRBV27 CASSPPPHGVTGELFF TGTGCCAGCAGTCCTCCCCCTCATGGGGTCACCGGGGAGCTGTTTTTT
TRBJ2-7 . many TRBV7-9 CASSPNPGEVGQYF TGTGCCAGCAGCCCCAACCCAGGGGAAGTAGGGCAGTACTTC
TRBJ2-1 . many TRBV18 CASSRQVDNEQFF TGTGCCAGCTCGAGACAGGTTGACAATGAGCAGTTCTTC